This TCR beta chain was sequenced for a study of shared clonotypes between healthy human individuals. This clone was observed a few times. The CDR3 length is 13 residues. Germline-derived CDR1 and CDR2 are MRHNA and SNTAGT. V lost 5 bases and J 7 bases, leaving 14 bases between the germline ends. Libraries were prepared by immunoSEQ multiplex PCR; TCRdb keeps only in-frame clonotypes and omits some of them. The sample has about 730,000 clones; just under 75% are singletons. This sequence was found in a woman in her 30s in good health. The rearrangement links TRBV6-4 to TRBJ1-2, with D perhaps TRBD1 (6 bases). The sample consisted of memory CD4+ T cells sorted from blood. Subset in this sample: CD45RA-negative fraction. This chain's CDR3 is CASSFDRSGGYTF. The DNA of the CDR3 is TGTGCCAGCAGTTTCGACAGGTCGGGTGGCTACACCTTC.